A single sample is the source of the 26 T cell receptor beta chains below, sequenced in a study of beta chain features in type 1 diabetes. The antigens of these receptors remain unknown. General observations from the study: A moderate, significant TCRB CDR3 shortening appeared in type 1 diabetes across four CD4+ subsets.

What was sequenced were expressed TCRB transcripts, since all of the isolated RNA had been reverse transcribed. Profiled with immunoSEQ multiplex PCR; TCRdb holds only in-frame clones, not every one. The sample contains hundreds of thousands of clones, more than 12% of which appear only once. Sequenced input: naive CD4+ T cells from blood. These receptors originate from a man between 18 and 35 years old with type 1 diabetes.

V gene TRBV7-2 combines with J gene TRBJ1-5, with unresolved D. CDR1 SGHTA and CDR2 FQGNSA come from the germline V gene. The CDR3 totals 13 residues. V was trimmed by 1 base and J by 9 bases, leaving 10 bases between them. The CDR3 spells CASSLGGGWPQHF. CDR3 nucleotides: TGTGCCAGCAGCTTAGGAGGCGGTTGGCCCCAGCATTTT.

This chain joins TRBV5-1 and TRBJ1-5; the D gene is possibly TRBD1 (5 bases). In germline, CDR1 is SGHRS, CDR2 YFSETQ. The CDR3 runs to 16 residues. V lost 0 bases and J 5 bases, leaving 15 bases between the germline ends. The CDR3 coding sequence is TGCGCCAGCAGCTTGGGAGCCTCCGGGGCCGATCAGCCCCAGCATTTT. Translated: CASSLGASGADQPQHF.

There are a few counts of this clone. The chain links TRBV11-3 to TRBJ2-5; D ambiguous. There are 12 residues in the CDR3. Trimming removed 0 bases at V and 5 bases at J, with 4 bases between. Germline V lookup: CDR1 SGHNT, CDR2 YENEEA. The CDR3 sequence is CASSLDAETQYF. In nucleotides, the CDR3 is TGTGCCAGCAGCTTAGACGCGGAGACCCAGTACTTC.

The chain combines TRBV5-1 with TRBJ2-3; no reliable D call. This CDR3 is built from 11 residues. Trimming left V 6 bases short and J 6 bases short, with 8 bases between. CDR1 is SGHRS, CDR2 YFSETQ, per germline. CDR3 in amino acids: CASTHEDTQYF. CDR3 DNA: TGCGCCAGCACCCACGAGGATACGCAGTATTTT. The full variable domain, in which reference TRBV5-1 and TRBJ2-3 provide the parts outside the CDR3, is KAGVTQTPRYLIKTRGQQVTLSCSPISGHRSVSWYQQTPGQGLQFLFEYFSETQRNKGNFPGRFSGRQFSNSRSEMNVSTLELGDSALYLCASTHEDTQYFGPGTRLTVL.

In this sample, this clone turned up a few times. The rearrangement links TRBV7-9 to TRBJ2-7; 12 bases map to TRBD1. Trimming cost V 5 bases and J 4 bases; bases outside gene matches: 3. Germline-derived CDR1 and CDR2 are SEHNR and FQNEAQ (reference sequence). This CDR3 contains 14 residues. In DNA form, the CDR3 reads TGTGCCAGCAGCCCGGGACAGGGGGCATACGAGCAGTACTTC. This encodes CASSPGQGAYEQYF.

This chain uses TRBV28 with TRBJ2-3, with D perhaps TRBD2 (5 bases). Looked up from germline, CDR1 is MDHEN and CDR2 is SYDVKM. This CDR3 region has 14 residues. The V and J ends lost 3 bases and 6 bases respectively, with 13 bases between them. CDR3 in DNA: TGTGCCAGCAGTTTTCCCCCCACGGGGGATACGCAGTATTTT. Translated: CASSFPPTGDTQYF.

The chain uses TRBV7-9 and TRBJ2-1, with TRBD2 matching over 7 bases. V lost 3 bases and J lost 4; bases outside the gene matches: 12. The CDR3 covers 17 residues. CDR1 and CDR2 (germline): SEHNR, FQNEAQ (reference sequence). The CDR3 DNA is TGTGCCAGCAGCTTCCCCGGTGGAGGAGCGGGATACAATGAGCAGTTCTTC. It codes for CASSFPGGGAGYNEQFF.

In DNA form, the CDR3 reads TGTGCCACCAGCCCACGTTCACCTATTTTGGGGGAGCTGTTTTTT. It is translated as CATSPRSPILGELFF. The chain uses TRBV15 and TRBJ2-2; no firm D call. Trimming pared 5 bases from V and 8 bases from J, leaving 18 bases between. Germline V gene lookup returns CDR1 LNHNV and CDR2 YYDKDF (reference sequence). This CDR3 spans 15 amino acids.

J is TRBJ1-2 and V is TRBV13; 7 nucleotides align to TRBD1. Germline CDR1 reads PRHDT; CDR2 reads FYEKMQ (reference sequence). The CDR3 consists of 18 residues. V lost 4 bases, J lost 7 bases, and 21 bases stayed unmatched. Here the CDR3 DNA reads TGTGCCAGCAGCTCCCTATTTTGGTTCGGTCAGGGGGAGAGTGGCTACACCTTC. As protein: CASSSLFWFGQGESGYTF.

Remarks on this clone: At the DNA level, this CDR3 is encoded by other sequences in the same sample as well. This chain uses TRBV9 with TRBJ2-5, with 7 positions matching TRBD2. This CDR3 has 14 amino acids. Trimming cost V 2 bases and J 2 bases; bases outside gene matches: 3. The germline V gene encodes CDR1 SGDLS and CDR2 YYNGEE. CDR3 coding DNA: TGTGCCAGCAGCGTTAGCGGGCCGCAAGAGACCCAGTACTTC. It translates to CASSVSGPQETQYF.

This clone was seen a few times. The chain links TRBV6-5 to TRBJ1-6; a weak D match, TRBD1 (5 bases). The CDR3 spans 14 residues. CDR1 MNHEY and CDR2 SVGAGI come from the germline V gene. Trimming removed 5 bases from V and 9 bases from J, with 14 bases in between. CDR3 sequence (DNA): TGTGCCAGCAGTAGGGGACCATCGGGTTCACCCCTCCACTTT. Residues: CASSRGPSGSPLHF.

The V call is TRBV6-6, the J call TRBJ1-2; D gene unclear. This CDR3 comprises 14 residues. Deletions cut 6 bases from V and 7 bases from J, with 18 bases between. Germline assignment: CDR1 MNHNY and CDR2 SVGAGI (reference sequence). The CDR3 DNA reads as TGTGCCAGCAGCCCCGAAGTAATGGGATCTGGCTACACCTTC. Residues: CASSPEVMGSGYTF.

J is TRBJ2-5 and V is TRBV6-1, with D possibly TRBD2 on 5 matching bases. The CDR3 has 13 amino acids. Germline values: CDR1 MNHNS, CDR2 SASEGT. Trimming removed 6 bases at V and 5 bases at J, with 13 bases between. CDR3 loop: CASSGDSRETQYF. CDR3 nucleotides: TGTGCCAGCAGCGGGGATAGCAGGGAGACCCAGTACTTC.

This clone was found a few times. The chain joins TRBV7-2 to TRBJ2-5; TRBD1 agrees at 8 bases. The CDR3 loop spans 12 amino acids. V gave up 6 bases and J gave up 4 bases; unmatched junction bases: 1. Germline lookup yields CDR1 SGHTA and CDR2 FQGNSA. The CDR3 spells CASRGTGETQYF. DNA for the CDR3: TGTGCCAGCAGGGGGACAGGAGAGACCCAGTACTTC.

This chain joins TRBV29-1 and TRBJ1-1; the match to TRBD1 covers 8 bases. Germline assignment: CDR1 SQVTM and CDR2 ANQGSEA. CDR3 length equals 15 residues. V shed 6 bases and J 3 bases; nucleotides not matched to a gene: 12. For the CDR3, the DNA is TGCAGCGTGGCACGTCAGGGGGCGGGTGACACTGAAGCTTTCTTT. Protein product: CSVARQGAGDTEAFF.

The V gene is TRBV5-1, the J gene TRBJ1-2, with TRBD1 identical over 7 bases. Germline values: CDR1 SGHRS, CDR2 YFSETQ. The CDR3 has 16 amino acids. With 0 bases clipped from V and 2 bases from J, the junction kept 7 bases outside the gene matches. In DNA, the CDR3 is TGCGCCAGCAGCTTGGTAGTGGGACAGACCAACTATGGCTACACCTTC. Translating it yields CASSLVVGQTNYGYTF.

V is TRBV30 and J is TRBJ2-3; possibly TRBD1 for D (6 bases). The V gene's germline CDR1 is GTSNPN and CDR2 SVGIG (reference sequence). The CDR3 covers 13 residues. V lost 0 bases, J lost 6 bases, and 10 bases lay in between. The CDR3 DNA sequence: TGTGCCTGGAGTGTATCAGGGGAGGATACGCAGTATTTT. Residues: CAWSVSGEDTQYF.

This clone was seen a few times. The CDR3 here is CASSAAGVYEQYF. The CDR3 DNA reads as TGTGCCAGCAGTGCGGCGGGAGTGTACGAGCAGTACTTC. V and J are TRBV6-1 and TRBJ2-7; TRBD2 agrees at 7 bases. V was pared by 4 bases and J by 4 bases, with 4 bases of the junction left unmatched. This CDR3 is 13 amino acids long. The germline gives CDR1 MNHNS, CDR2 SASEGT.

The chain has TRBV30 and TRBJ1-1; D gene unclear. The germline V and J ends were trimmed by 0 bases and 9 bases, with 11 bases remaining between them. Germline CDR1 and CDR2: GTSNPN and SVGIG (reference sequence). The CDR3 extends over 12 amino acids. In nucleotides, the CDR3 is TGTGCCTGGAGTGTACGGGGAATTCAAGCTTTCTTT. Translated, it gives CAWSVRGIQAFF.

V usage is TRBV5-6 and J usage is TRBJ1-2, with a weak D call TRBD1 (5 bases). V shed 1 base and J shed 10 bases, with 14 bases lying between them. The length of the CDR3 is 13 residues. Germline V gives CDR1 SGHDT, CDR2 YYEEEE. CDR3 nucleotide sequence: TGTGCCAGCAGCTTGTCAGGGCGTCTCGACTACACCTTC. Translation gives CASSLSGRLDYTF.

The chain couples TRBV6-5 to TRBJ2-1; 12 bases agree with TRBD2. The trim removed 7 bases at V and 5 bases at J, leaving 6 bases unmatched. Germline values: CDR1 MNHEY, CDR2 SVGAGI. The CDR3 totals 15 residues. This CDR3 is CASKRLAGVNNEQFF. The CDR3 DNA is TGTGCCAGCAAAAGACTAGCGGGAGTGAACAATGAGCAGTTCTTC.

This clone has a handful of counts. The chain uses TRBV7-3 and TRBJ1-2, with a possible D match to TRBD1 (6 bases). The CDR3 sequence is 14 residues long. The germline V gene encodes CDR1 SGHTA and CDR2 FQGTGA. V was pared by 7 bases and J by 8 bases, with 20 bases between. The chain's CDR3 is CASKEGTLESGYTF. The CDR3 nucleotides read TGTGCCAGCAAGGAGGGGACACTAGAGTCGGGCTACACCTTC.

The chain uses TRBV28 and TRBJ2-3, with D possibly matching TRBD2 (7 bases). The germline V gene has CDR1 MDHEN and CDR2 SYDVKM. The CDR3 extends over 13 amino acids. Trimming stripped 8 bases from V and 8 bases from J, with 17 bases between. The chain's CDR3 is CASPSKGGGTQYF. The DNA for the CDR3 is TGTGCCAGCCCCTCTAAGGGGGGGGGTACGCAGTATTTT.

In its sample, this clone was seen a few times. The chain has TRBV7-2 and TRBJ1-4; D might be TRBD1 (6 bases). This CDR3 comprises 13 residues. Trimming left V 5 bases short and J 3 bases short, with 7 bases between. Per germline, CDR1 SGHTA and CDR2 FQGNSA. CDR3 DNA sequence: TGTGCCAGCAGCCGGACAGCTAATGAAAAACTGTTTTTT. Its protein is CASSRTANEKLFF.

This clone came up once. CDR3 sequence: CASSLANYGYTF. DNA of the CDR3: TGCGCCAGCAGCTTGGCTAACTATGGCTACACCTTC. The rearrangement joins TRBV5-1 to TRBJ1-2; D is ambiguous. Germline V gene data show CDR1 as SGHRS and CDR2 as YFSETQ. This CDR3 is built from 12 residues. The V end lost 0 bases, the J end lost 0 bases, and 0 bases lay between the germline ends.

In nucleotides, the CDR3 is TGCAGCGCTCAGGCAGGGGGCTTTCGGGGCTACACCTTC. It codes for CSAQAGGFRGYTF. The chain combines TRBV29-1 with TRBJ1-2; 8 nucleotides agree with TRBD1. Germline V gene lookup returns CDR1 SQVTM and CDR2 ANQGSEA. This CDR3 comprises 13 residues. Unmatched junction bases numbered 12, after V lost 7 bases and J lost 8 bases.